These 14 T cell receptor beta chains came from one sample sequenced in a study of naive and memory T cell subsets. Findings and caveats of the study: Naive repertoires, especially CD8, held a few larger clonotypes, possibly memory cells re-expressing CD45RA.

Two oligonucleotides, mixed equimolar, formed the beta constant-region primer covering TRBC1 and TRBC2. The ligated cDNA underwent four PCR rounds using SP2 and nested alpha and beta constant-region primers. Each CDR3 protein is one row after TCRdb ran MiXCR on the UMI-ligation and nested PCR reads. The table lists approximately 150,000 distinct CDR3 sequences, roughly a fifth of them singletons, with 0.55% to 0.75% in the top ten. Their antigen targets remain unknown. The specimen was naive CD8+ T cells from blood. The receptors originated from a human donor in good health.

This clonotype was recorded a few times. CDR3 residues: CASSQDLQLVSHEQFF. The CDR3 coding sequence is TGTGCCAGCAGCCAAGATCTGCAACTAGTTTCCCATGAGCAGTTCTTC. This chain connects TRBV14 to TRBJ2-1, with D possibly matching TRBD2 (5 bases). This CDR3 region has 16 residues. Germline V gene sequence: CDR1 SGHDN, CDR2 FVKESK. Trimming took 0 bases from V and 8 from J, leaving 17 bases between them.

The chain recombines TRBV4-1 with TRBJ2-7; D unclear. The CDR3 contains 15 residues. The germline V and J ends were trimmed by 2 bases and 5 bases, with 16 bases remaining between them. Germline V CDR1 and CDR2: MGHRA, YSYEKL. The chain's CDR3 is CASSQNSRLPDEQYF. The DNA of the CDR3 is TGCGCCAGCAGCCAAAATTCAAGGTTGCCGGACGAGCAGTACTTC.

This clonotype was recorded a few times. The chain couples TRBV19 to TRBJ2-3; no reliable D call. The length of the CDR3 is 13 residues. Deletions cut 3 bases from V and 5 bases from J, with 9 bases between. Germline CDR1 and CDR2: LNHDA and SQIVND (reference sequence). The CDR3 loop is CASSIGYIDTQYF. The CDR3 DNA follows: TGTGCCAGTAGTATTGGGTATATAGATACGCAGTATTTT.

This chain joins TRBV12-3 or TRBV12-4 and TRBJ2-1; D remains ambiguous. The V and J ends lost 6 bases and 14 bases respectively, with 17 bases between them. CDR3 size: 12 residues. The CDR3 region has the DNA TGTGCCAGCAGCCTGAATCTAGGTTTTAAGTTCTTC. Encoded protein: CASSLNLGFKFF.

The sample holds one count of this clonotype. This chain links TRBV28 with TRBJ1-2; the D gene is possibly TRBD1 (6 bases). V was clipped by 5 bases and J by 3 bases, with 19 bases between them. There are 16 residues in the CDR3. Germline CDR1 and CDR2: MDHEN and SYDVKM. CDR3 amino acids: CASSRPLDRLHYGYTF. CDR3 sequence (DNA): TGTGCCAGCAGTAGACCCTTAGACAGGCTTCACTATGGCTACACCTTC.

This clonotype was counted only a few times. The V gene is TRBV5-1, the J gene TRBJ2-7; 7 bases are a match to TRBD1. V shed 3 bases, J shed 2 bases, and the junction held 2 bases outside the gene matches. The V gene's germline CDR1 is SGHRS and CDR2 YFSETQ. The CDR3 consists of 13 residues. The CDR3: CASSWGQTYEQYF. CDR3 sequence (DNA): TGCGCCAGCAGCTGGGGACAGACCTACGAGCAGTACTTC.

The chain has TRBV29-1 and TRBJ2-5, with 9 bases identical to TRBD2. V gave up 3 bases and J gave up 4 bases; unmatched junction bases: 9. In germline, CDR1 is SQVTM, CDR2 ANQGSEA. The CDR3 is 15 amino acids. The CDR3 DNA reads TGCAGCGTTGATGGACTAGCGCTGGGGTCAGAGACCCAGTACTTC. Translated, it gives CSVDGLALGSETQYF.

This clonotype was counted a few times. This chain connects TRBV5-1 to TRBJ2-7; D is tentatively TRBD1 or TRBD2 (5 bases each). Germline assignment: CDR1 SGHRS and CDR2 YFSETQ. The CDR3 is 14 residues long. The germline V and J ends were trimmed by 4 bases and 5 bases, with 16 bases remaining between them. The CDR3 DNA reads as TGCGCCAGCAGCCATGGGCCAGGGACCGACGAGCAGTACTTC. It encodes CASSHGPGTDEQYF.

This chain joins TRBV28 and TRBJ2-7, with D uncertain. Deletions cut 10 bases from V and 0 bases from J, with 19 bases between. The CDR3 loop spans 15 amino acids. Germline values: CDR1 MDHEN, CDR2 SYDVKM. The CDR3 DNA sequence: TGTGCCACCTCCCCGGAGTGGCAGAGCTCCTACGAGCAGTACTTC. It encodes CATSPEWQSSYEQYF.

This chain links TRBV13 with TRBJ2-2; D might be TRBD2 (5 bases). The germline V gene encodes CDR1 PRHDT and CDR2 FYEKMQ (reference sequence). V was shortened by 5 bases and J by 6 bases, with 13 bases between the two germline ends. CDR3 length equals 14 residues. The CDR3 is CASSTRSSPGELFF. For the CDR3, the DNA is TGTGCCAGCAGCACCCGTTCTAGCCCCGGGGAGCTGTTTTTT.

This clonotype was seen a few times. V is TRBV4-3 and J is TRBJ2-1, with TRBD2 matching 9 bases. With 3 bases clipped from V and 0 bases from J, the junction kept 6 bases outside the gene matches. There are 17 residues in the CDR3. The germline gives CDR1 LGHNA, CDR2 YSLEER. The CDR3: CASSHSSGRGSYNEQFF. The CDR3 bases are TGCGCCAGCAGCCACAGTAGCGGGAGAGGCTCCTACAATGAGCAGTTCTTC.

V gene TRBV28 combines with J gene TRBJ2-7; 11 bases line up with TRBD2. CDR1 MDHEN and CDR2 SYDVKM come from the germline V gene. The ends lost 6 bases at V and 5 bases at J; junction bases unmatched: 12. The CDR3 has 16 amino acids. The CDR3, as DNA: TGTGCCAGCAGCCCGCGACTAGCGGGATGGTCCCACGAGCAGTACTTC. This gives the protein CASSPRLAGWSHEQYF.

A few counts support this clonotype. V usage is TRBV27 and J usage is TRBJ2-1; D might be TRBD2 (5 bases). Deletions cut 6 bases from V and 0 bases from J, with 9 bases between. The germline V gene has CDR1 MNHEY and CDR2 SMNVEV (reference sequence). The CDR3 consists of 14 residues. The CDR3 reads CASSSGSSYNEQFF. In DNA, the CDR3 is TGTGCCAGCAGCTCGGGAAGCTCCTACAATGAGCAGTTCTTC.

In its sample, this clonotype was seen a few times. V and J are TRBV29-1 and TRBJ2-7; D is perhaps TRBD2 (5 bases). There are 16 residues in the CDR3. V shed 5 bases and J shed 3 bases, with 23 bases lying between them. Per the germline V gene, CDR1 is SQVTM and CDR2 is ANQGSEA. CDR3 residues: CSVIGLGHGDIYEQYF. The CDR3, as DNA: TGCAGCGTTATCGGACTTGGGCACGGCGATATCTACGAGCAGTACTTC.